One sample yielded the 9 T cell receptor beta chains listed below, sequenced in a study of vaccination and CD4 T cells after COVID-19. MiXCR was run by TCRdb on the PCR reads, yielding one entry per CDR3 protein. The table includes about 19,000 distinct CDR3 sequences, 60% detected once. The specimen comprised CD4+ T cells from blood, sampled after SARS-CoV-2 vaccination. The receptors originated from a human donor who had recovered from COVID-19.

The chain combines TRBV4-1 with TRBJ2-7; the D is unclear. Trimming left V 4 bases short and J 2 bases short, with 18 bases between. This CDR3 spans 16 amino acids. Looked up from germline, CDR1 is MGHRA and CDR2 is YSYEKL. CDR3 loop: CASSPSVDILTYEQYF. The CDR3 DNA reads TGCGCCAGCAGCCCCTCAGTGGATATTCTTACCTACGAGCAGTACTTC.

This clonotype was detected a few times. CDR3 protein: CSASGQLAGAVEQFF. The CDR3 DNA reads TGCAGTGCTAGTGGTCAGCTAGCGGGAGCGGTTGAGCAGTTCTTC. The chain has TRBV20-1 and TRBJ2-1; 10 bases line up with TRBD2. CDR1 DFQATT and CDR2 SNEGSKA come from the germline V gene (reference sequence). The CDR3 runs 15 residues. Losses at the gene ends were 3 bases for V and 9 bases for J; bases not matched to a gene: 11.

A few counts support this clonotype. The V gene is TRBV6-1, the J gene TRBJ1-1; D is uncertain. CDR1 is MNHNS and CDR2 is SASEGT in the germline V gene. The CDR3 is 17 amino acids. The V end was cut by 6 bases, the J end by 4 bases, with 24 bases between. CDR3 sequence: CASSSQMDPRTPTEAFF. In DNA form, the CDR3 reads TGTGCCAGCAGCTCCCAGATGGACCCTAGAACCCCCACTGAAGCTTTCTTT.

Only a few counts were recorded for this clonotype. V usage is TRBV6-1 and J usage is TRBJ2-2; D unclear. The CDR3 spans 14 residues. Trimming shortened V by 1 base and J by 0 bases, and 3 bases separated the two germline ends. Germline loops: CDR1 MNHNS, CDR2 SASEGT. Here the CDR3 DNA reads TGTGCCAGCAGTGAAGGACCGAACACCGGGGAGCTGTTTTTT. Translation gives CASSEGPNTGELFF.

There are a few counts of this clonotype. The V and J genes are TRBV7-2 and TRBJ2-2; D possibly corresponds to TRBD2 (5 bases). This CDR3 comprises 14 residues. Trimming removed 6 bases at V and 5 bases at J, with 13 bases between. The germline CDR1 and CDR2 sequences are SGHTA and FQGNSA. In DNA, the CDR3 is TGTGCCAGCAGTAGGGAGAGTGGAACCGGGGAGCTGTTTTTT. Translated: CASSRESGTGELFF.

As concerns this clonotype: The germline gene is not matched at one end of the junction; a read error may be the cause. The CDR3 nucleotides read TGTGCCAGCAGTTCCGGGACAGCTGAGTTTGGTGAAAAACTGTTTTTT. Protein sequence: CASSSGTAEFGEKLFF. V usage is TRBV10-3 and J usage is TRBJ1-4; 7 nucleotides agree with TRBD1. The V gene's germline CDR1 is ENHRY and CDR2 SYGVKD. The CDR3 is 16 residues long.

This chain uses TRBV10-3 with TRBJ2-7; 8 positions match TRBD2. J was trimmed by 6 bases and V by 3 bases; bases with no gene match: 10. This CDR3 has 15 amino acids. CDR1 ENHRY and CDR2 SYGVKD come from the germline V gene. The CDR3 region is CAISDPGLESTEQYF. The CDR3, as DNA: TGTGCCATCAGTGATCCGGGACTAGAGTCTACCGAGCAGTACTTC.

This clonotype was seen a handful of times. The chain joins TRBV15 to TRBJ1-2; D is unresolved. Between the trimmed V and J ends, which lost 5 bases and 4 bases, there was a span of 11 bases. Per the germline V gene, CDR1 is LNHNV and CDR2 is YYDKDF (reference sequence). The CDR3 spans 13 residues. The CDR3 spells CATSLRRSYGYTF. The CDR3 nucleotides are TGTGCCACCAGCCTCAGGAGGTCCTATGGCTACACCTTC. Complete variable domain (other parts from reference TRBV15 and TRBJ1-2): DAMVIQNPRYQVTQFGKPVTLSCSQTLNHNVMYWYQQKSSQAPKLLFHYYDKDFNNEADTPDNFQSRRPNTSFCFLDIRSPGLGDTAMYLCATSLRRSYGYTFGSGTRLTVV.

This clonotype was seen only a few times. The J gene is TRBJ1-5, the V gene TRBV7-9; TRBD1 agrees at 7 bases. Per the germline V gene, CDR1 is SEHNR and CDR2 is FQNEAQ (reference sequence). The CDR3 has 14 amino acids. V lost 3 bases to trimming and J lost 2 bases; unmatched junction nucleotides: 1. CDR3 in amino acids: CASSFGQGNQPQHF. The DNA for the CDR3 is TGTGCCAGCAGCTTCGGACAGGGCAATCAGCCCCAGCATTTT.